The 18 T cell receptor beta chains listed next were all sequenced from one sample in a study of T cell responses to AZD1222 COVID-19 vaccine. TCRdb's copy holds only in-frame clones and misses some; the assay was immunoSEQ multiplex PCR. The repertoire consists of hundreds of thousands of clones, with about 92% occurring once and the leading ten covering over 0.95%. The material sequenced was peripheral blood, taken on day 0 of MenACWY control vaccination. Receptors originate from an adult in good health.

This rearrangement joins TRBV6-5 to TRBJ1-3; D remains unclear. Germline-derived CDR1 and CDR2 are MNHEY and SVGAGI. Trimming removed 4 bases at V and 0 bases at J, with 13 bases between. There are 16 residues in the CDR3. The CDR3 is CASSSFQSSSGNTIYF. CDR3 DNA sequence: TGTGCCAGCAGTTCCTTCCAGTCTAGCTCTGGAAACACCATATATTTT.

The chain couples TRBV4-3 to TRBJ1-1; D possibly corresponds to TRBD1 (5 bases). CDR1 is LGHNA and CDR2 is YSLEER in the germline V gene. V was shortened by 2 bases and J by 1 base, with 17 bases between the two germline ends. The CDR3 spans 17 residues. Written as DNA, the CDR3 is TGCGCCAGCAGCCAAAGGAGCGGGGGGTCCACGAACACTGAAGCTTTCTTT. As protein: CASSQRSGGSTNTEAFF.

This chain connects TRBV2 to TRBJ1-1, with a tentative D call TRBD1 (5 bases). This CDR3 comprises 13 residues. Germline V gene lookup returns CDR1 SNHLY and CDR2 FYNNEI. V was pared by 7 bases and J by 0 bases, with 9 bases between. The CDR3 protein is CASNEGMNTEAFF. For the CDR3, the DNA is TGTGCCAGCAATGAGGGGATGAACACTGAAGCTTTCTTT.

Only one count was recorded for this clone. The gene calls are TRBV2 and TRBJ1-5; 7 bases agree with TRBD1. J lost 3 bases, V lost 6 bases, and 8 bases had no gene match. CDR1 SNHLY and CDR2 FYNNEI come from the germline V gene. This CDR3 comprises 15 residues. This chain's CDR3 is CASSPTGNNNQPQHF. The CDR3 bases are TGTGCCAGCAGCCCGACAGGGAACAACAATCAGCCCCAGCATTTT.

The V gene is TRBV4-3, the J gene TRBJ1-3; D gene uncertain. Germline V gene lookup returns CDR1 LGHNA and CDR2 YSLEER. The CDR3 loop spans 18 amino acids. Trimming stripped 1 base from V and 0 bases from J, with 16 bases between. CDR3 amino acids: CASSQGAFGSASGNTIYF. CDR3 sequence (DNA): TGCGCCAGCAGCCAAGGGGCCTTCGGATCGGCCTCTGGAAACACCATATATTTT.

The chain carries TRBV4-2 and TRBJ1-2, with D tentatively TRBD1 (5 bases). Germline V gives CDR1 LGHNA, CDR2 YNFKEQ. V dropped 0 bases and J dropped 3 bases, with 8 bases sitting between them. The CDR3 length is 14 residues. The CDR3 coding sequence is TGTGCCAGCAGCCAAGAAGGGGTTGACTATGGCTACACCTTC. It is translated as CASSQEGVDYGYTF.

This clone occurred once. This sample includes further DNA sequences coding for the same CDR3. The chain has TRBV6-6 and TRBJ1-5; D may be TRBD1 (5 bases). Trimming pared 0 bases from V and 4 bases from J, leaving 7 bases between. Germline V gives CDR1 MNHNY, CDR2 SVGAGI (reference sequence). This CDR3 has 14 amino acids. This CDR3 reads CASSYSGGNQPQHF. The CDR3 DNA reads TGTGCCAGCAGTTACTCGGGGGGAAATCAGCCCCAGCATTTT.

In DNA form, the CDR3 reads TGTGCCAGCAGCTTAGTCCGGGGGGTTAACACTGAAGCTTTCTTT. Protein sequence: CASSLVRGVNTEAFF. The chain employs TRBV7-8 and TRBJ1-1, with a possible D match to TRBD1 (5 bases). The V end was cut by 1 base, the J end by 2 bases, with 11 bases between. The CDR3 consists of 15 residues. Per the germline V gene, CDR1 is SGHVS and CDR2 is FQNEAQ. The whole variable domain, filled in from reference TRBV7-8 and TRBJ1-1, reads GAGVSQSPRYKVAKRGQDVALRCDPISGHVSLFWYQQALGQGPEFLTYFQNEAQLDKSGLPSDRFFAERPEGSVSTLKIQRTQQEDSAVYLCASSLVRGVNTEAFFGQGTRLTVV.

This sequence joins TRBV19 and TRBJ1-1, with D hard to call. With 5 bases removed from V and 2 bases from J, the gap between germline ends came to 9 bases. Germline lookup yields CDR1 LNHDA and CDR2 SQIVND (reference sequence). The CDR3 totals 13 residues. The CDR3 DNA reads as TGTGCCAGTAGTTGGCTCATCAACACTGAAGCTTTCTTT. Translated: CASSWLINTEAFF.

The chain has TRBV28 and TRBJ1-5, with D hard to call. This CDR3 is 14 amino acids long. The germline V and J ends were trimmed by 5 bases and 6 bases, with 14 bases remaining between them. Germline lookup yields CDR1 MDHEN and CDR2 SYDVKM. The DNA for the CDR3 is TGTGCCAGCAGTCCCTACCTGGGAACTCAGCCCCAGCATTTT. Translated, it gives CASSPYLGTQPQHF. Looking up the rest from reference TRBV28 and TRBJ1-5 gives the full variable domain: DVKVTQSSRYLVKRTGEKVFLECVQDMDHENMFWYRQDPGLGLRLIYFSYDVKMKEKGDIPEGYSVSREKKERFSLILESASTNQTSMYLCASSPYLGTQPQHFGDGTRLSIL.

The genes are TRBV6-6 and TRBJ2-7; D gene uncertain. There are 14 residues in the CDR3. V was trimmed by 2 bases and J by 3 bases, leaving 11 bases between them. Germline V CDR1 and CDR2: MNHNY, SVGAGI (reference sequence). CDR3 sequence reads: CASSYSQIVYEQYF. DNA of the CDR3: TGTGCCAGCAGTTACAGTCAAATTGTCTACGAGCAGTACTTC.

This sequence joins TRBV6-5 and TRBJ1-1, with D possibly being TRBD1 (5 bases). Germline CDR1 is MNHEY and CDR2 is SVGAGI. Trimming shortened V by 1 base and J by 1 base, and 10 bases separated the two germline ends. The CDR3 extends over 15 amino acids. Written as DNA, the CDR3 is TGTGCCAGCAGTTACTATGCAGGGCGGAACACTGAAGCTTTCTTT. Its translation is CASSYYAGRNTEAFF.

The J gene is TRBJ2-3, the V gene TRBV7-9; weak D call: TRBD2 (5 bases). The CDR3 length is 13 residues. Germline lookup yields CDR1 SEHNR and CDR2 FQNEAQ (reference sequence). Trimming cost V 0 bases and J 6 bases, with 7 bases left between them. The CDR3 is CASSLAGADTQYF. CDR3 DNA sequence: TGTGCCAGCAGCTTAGCGGGAGCGGATACGCAGTATTTT. The full variable domain, completed using reference TRBV7-9 and TRBJ2-3, is DTGVSQNPRHKITKRGQNVTFRCDPISEHNRLYWYRQTLGQGPEFLTYFQNEAQLEKSRLLSDRFSAERPKGSFSTLEIQRTEQGDSAMYLCASSLAGADTQYFGPGTRLTVL.

The genes are TRBV28 and TRBJ1-1; D is unresolved. Germline assignment: CDR1 MDHEN and CDR2 SYDVKM. Trimming took off 6 bases at V and 1 base at J, with 12 bases between the two ends. There are 14 residues in the CDR3. Here the CDR3 DNA reads TGTGCCAGCAGAACGGGAGGGCAGAACACTGAAGCTTTCTTT. As protein: CASRTGGQNTEAFF.

The genes are TRBV30 and TRBJ1-1; possibly TRBD1 for D (5 bases). The CDR3 contains 13 residues. V lost 0 bases to trimming and J lost 8 bases, with 13 bases between them. Germline lookup yields CDR1 GTSNPN and CDR2 SVGIG (reference sequence). This CDR3 reads CAWSVRFEGEAFF. CDR3 sequence (DNA): TGTGCCTGGAGTGTACGCTTCGAGGGGGAAGCTTTCTTT. Supplemented by reference TRBV30 and TRBJ1-1, the full variable domain reads SQTIHQWPATLVQPVGSPLSLECTVEGTSNPNLYWYRQAAGRGLQLLFYSVGIGQISSEVPQNLSASRPQDRQFILSSKKLLLSDSGFYLCAWSVRFEGEAFFGQGTRLTVV.

The CDR3 coding sequence is TGTGCCAGCAGCTTAAAACGGAACACTGAAGCTTTCTTT. Its protein is CASSLKRNTEAFF. V and J are TRBV7-2 and TRBJ1-1; D is undetermined. The CDR3 extends over 13 amino acids. Germline V lookup: CDR1 SGHTA, CDR2 FQGNSA. Deletions cut 2 bases from V and 1 base from J, with 5 bases between.

The chain is built from TRBV18 and TRBJ1-5; TRBD1 might be the D (5 bases). The CDR3 runs to 14 residues. Germline CDR1 and CDR2: KGHSH and LQKENI. The V end lost 4 bases, the J end lost 0 bases, and 7 bases lay between the germline ends. The DNA of the CDR3 is TGTGCCAGCTCACTACAGGATAGCAATCAGCCCCAGCATTTT. It is translated as CASSLQDSNQPQHF.

V is TRBV12-3 or TRBV12-4 and J is TRBJ1-5; TRBD1 agrees at 7 bases. After removal of 6 bases from V and 7 bases from J, the junction contained 6 bases not matched to a gene. The CDR3 consists of 13 residues. The CDR3, as DNA: TGTGCCAGCAGCGGGAACAGGGGACAGCCCCAGCATTTT. Translated, it gives CASSGNRGQPQHF.